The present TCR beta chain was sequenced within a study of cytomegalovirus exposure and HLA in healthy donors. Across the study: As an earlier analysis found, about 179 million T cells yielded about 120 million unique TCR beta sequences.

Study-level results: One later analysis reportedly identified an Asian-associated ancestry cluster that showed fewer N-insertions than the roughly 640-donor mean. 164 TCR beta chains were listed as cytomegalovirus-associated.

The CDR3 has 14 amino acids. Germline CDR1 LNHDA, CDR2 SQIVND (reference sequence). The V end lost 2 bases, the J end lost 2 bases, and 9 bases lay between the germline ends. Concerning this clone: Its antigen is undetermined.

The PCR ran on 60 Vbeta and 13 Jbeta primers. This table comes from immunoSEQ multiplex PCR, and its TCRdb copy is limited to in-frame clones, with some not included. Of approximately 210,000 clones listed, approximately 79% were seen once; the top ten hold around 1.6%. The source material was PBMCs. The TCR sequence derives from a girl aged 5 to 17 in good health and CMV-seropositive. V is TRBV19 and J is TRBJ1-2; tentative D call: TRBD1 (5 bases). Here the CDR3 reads CASSILDTNYGYTF. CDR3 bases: TGTGCCAGTAGTATATTGGACACCAACTATGGCTACACCTTC.